Described below is a single T cell receptor (beta chain) sequence and its context. Only in-frame clones appear in the TCRdb table, and some are missing; sequencing was by immunoSEQ multiplex PCR. The data show about 590 clones, with 70% to 90% seen just once and roughly 10% held by the top ten. The data derive from a study of T cells in tumors and immune-related adverse events. Sample: tumor tissue, taken from a patient treated with anti-PD-1 therapy. The receptor's source is a female donor with metastatic renal cell carcinoma.

The CDR3: CASSQMVGQGAETQYF. CDR3 in DNA: TGCGCCAGCAGCCAAATGGTAGGACAGGGGGCCGAGACCCAGTACTTC. This chain connects TRBV4-3 to TRBJ2-5; 11 bases map to TRBD1. Germline V gene lookup returns CDR1 LGHNA and CDR2 YSLEER. J lost 5 bases, V lost 2 bases, and 7 bases had no gene match. This CDR3 region has 16 residues.